This paragraph covers one T cell receptor (beta chain) sequence. The antigen is undetermined. Here immunoSEQ multiplex PCR was the method, and the copy in TCRdb shows in-frame clones only, minus some. Found here are 120,000 or so clones, about 88% of them singletons; the top ten hold 1% to 1.4%. There are 14 residues in the CDR3. Germline assignment: CDR1 MNHEY and CDR2 SMNVEV (reference sequence). These data come from a study of cytomegalovirus exposure and HLA in healthy donors. Study overall: It was reported in a later analysis that the 100 to 150 validation repertoires used the same platform as the 666 first-cohort repertoires.

The study's findings and limits: Cytomegalovirus-associated status was assigned to some 160 TCR beta chains. Reports indicated that the classifier achieved high specificity and sensitivity in diagnosing cytomegalovirus status.

The chain has TRBV27 and TRBJ2-3; tentatively, D is TRBD2 (5 bases). This TCR was recovered from a woman under 30 in good health and CMV-seronegative. Input material: PBMCs. The CDR3: CSSRTGSSTDTQYF. The CDR3 DNA sequence: TGTTCCTCGAGGACGGGGTCTAGCACAGATACGCAGTATTTT.